These 26 T cell receptor beta chains were all obtained from the same sample, sequenced in a study of coeliac disease. Generated by immunoSEQ multiplex PCR, the TCRdb table keeps only in-frame clones and is missing some. The sample consists of more than 4,500 clones, about 61% of them appearing once. The sequencing sample was made of lamina propria lymphocytes from the gut. Every receptor here comes from a woman aged 70-85 years with celiac disease.

The chain has TRBV7-2 and TRBJ2-7; 7 nucleotides align to TRBD2. Germline-derived CDR1 and CDR2 are SGHTA and FQGNSA. This CDR3 has 12 amino acids. Trimming cost V 5 bases and J 6 bases; bases outside gene matches: 4. In nucleotides, the CDR3 is TGTGCCAGCAGCCGGCCGGGGGGCGAGCAGTACTTC. It translates to CASSRPGGEQYF.

The rearrangement joins TRBV4-2 to TRBJ2-1; TRBD1 aligns across 7 bases. The CDR3 is 16 residues long. The germline gives CDR1 LGHNA, CDR2 YNFKEQ. Trimming cost V 0 bases and J 2 bases; bases outside gene matches: 4. CDR3 DNA: TGTGCCAGCAGCCAAGATAGGCAGGGGGCCTACAATGAGCAGTTCTTC. It is translated as CASSQDRQGAYNEQFF.

The V and J genes are TRBV4-2 and TRBJ2-5; 9 bases are shared with TRBD1. CDR1 and CDR2 from the germline V gene are LGHNA and YNFKEQ. The V gene end was trimmed by 6 bases and the J gene end by 6 bases; junction bases not matched to a gene: 5. This CDR3 has 13 amino acids. The DNA of the CDR3 is TGTGCCAGCAGTAGACAGGGGGAAAAGACCCAGTACTTC. Translation gives CASSRQGEKTQYF.

The gene calls are TRBV10-3 and TRBJ2-1, with D possibly called TRBD1 or TRBD2 (5 bases each). The CDR3 is 14 amino acids. The V end was cut by 6 bases, the J end by 3 bases, with 12 bases between. The germline gives CDR1 ENHRY, CDR2 SYGVKD. This chain's CDR3 is CAIREGSYYNEQFF. In DNA, the CDR3 is TGTGCCATCAGAGAGGGGAGCTACTACAATGAGCAGTTCTTC.

The chain carries TRBV29-1 and TRBJ2-7; D is undetermined. Trimming left V 2 bases short and J 4 bases short, with 6 bases between. The CDR3 contains 11 residues. CDR1 and CDR2 (germline): SQVTM, ANQGSEA. CDR3: CSVEQSYEQYF. In DNA, the CDR3 is TGCAGCGTTGAACAGTCATACGAGCAGTACTTC.

The CDR3: CASSLFLTETKNIQYF. DNA of the CDR3: TGTGCCAGCAGCTTGTTTCTCACTGAGACCAAAAACATTCAGTACTTC. The gene calls are TRBV7-2 and TRBJ2-4; D not certain. V lost 3 bases and J 2 bases, leaving 14 bases between the germline ends. The germline V gene encodes CDR1 SGHTA and CDR2 FQGNSA. The CDR3 is 16 residues long.

This chain joins TRBV7-9 and TRBJ1-6; 8 bases line up with TRBD1. The junction had 4 bases not matched to a gene; V was cut back by 3 bases and J by 9 bases. The CDR3 contains 14 residues. Per germline, CDR1 SEHNR and CDR2 FQNEAQ (reference sequence). Written as DNA, the CDR3 is TGTGCCAGCAGCTTGGGACAGGCAGGTTCACCCCTCCACTTT. This gives the protein CASSLGQAGSPLHF.

V usage is TRBV2 and J usage is TRBJ2-7; TRBD2 aligns across 7 bases. This CDR3 has 13 amino acids. The junction had 6 bases not matched to a gene; V was cut back by 6 bases and J by 4 bases. Germline CDR1 is SNHLY and CDR2 is FYNNEI. CDR3 DNA sequence: TGTGCCAGCAGCCCGGGAGGCGGATACGAGCAGTACTTC. Its protein product is CASSPGGGYEQYF.

This clone was detected only a few times. A read error may produce the germline difference seen at one junction end. The chain is built from TRBV30 and TRBJ1-6; weak D call: TRBD1 (5 bases). The CDR3 has 13 residues. Looked up from germline, CDR1 is GTSNPN and CDR2 is SVGIG (reference sequence). The CDR3 bases are TGTGCCTCGAGTACGGCCGGGGGGTCACCCCTCCACTTT. This gives the protein CASSTAGGSPLHF.

V is TRBV7-2 and J is TRBJ1-3; TRBD1 agrees at 10 bases. Germline loops: CDR1 SGHTA, CDR2 FQGNSA. This CDR3 has 17 residues. V shed 5 bases and J 0 bases; nucleotides not matched to a gene: 7. CDR3 sequence reads: CASSDRQGALSGNTIYF. DNA of the CDR3: TGTGCCAGCAGCGACAGACAGGGGGCCCTCTCTGGAAACACCATATATTTT.

The V gene is TRBV30, the J gene TRBJ1-2; TRBD1 matches 11 bases. The V segment lost 4 bases and the J segment 4 bases; nucleotides outside the gene matches: 5. Germline V gives CDR1 GTSNPN, CDR2 SVGIG (reference sequence). The CDR3 sequence is 14 residues long. The CDR3 coding sequence is TGTGCCTGGACCCCGGACAGGGGGCTCTATGGCTACACCTTC. Translation: CAWTPDRGLYGYTF.

This clone has only a few counts. The chain has TRBV10-3 and TRBJ1-2; D is unclear. In germline, CDR1 is ENHRY, CDR2 SYGVKD. V lost 2 bases, J lost 3 bases, and 16 bases lay in between. CDR3 length: 16 residues. CDR3 sequence: CAISEPFLEGYYGYTF. DNA for the CDR3: TGTGCCATCAGTGAGCCCTTCCTAGAGGGATACTATGGCTACACCTTC.

V usage is TRBV7-9 and J usage is TRBJ2-5; D ambiguous. Trimming took 1 base from V and 4 from J, leaving 7 bases between them. This CDR3 spans 13 amino acids. CDR1 SEHNR and CDR2 FQNEAQ come from the germline V gene (reference sequence). Here the CDR3 reads CASSLVGSETQYF. The DNA for the CDR3 is TGTGCCAGCAGCTTAGTGGGCTCAGAGACCCAGTACTTC.

The chain has TRBV27 and TRBJ2-1; 12 nucleotides agree with TRBD2. Germline V gene sequence: CDR1 MNHEY, CDR2 SMNVEV (reference sequence). The CDR3 runs 19 residues. The ends lost 4 bases at V and 0 bases at J; junction bases unmatched: 10. As DNA, the CDR3 is TGTGCCAGCAGTTCTAGCGGGGGGGTACTCCTTATCTCCTACAATGAGCAGTTCTTC. Its protein product is CASSSSGGVLLISYNEQFF.

This rearrangement joins TRBV28 to TRBJ1-2, with D hard to call. This CDR3 has 15 amino acids. Trimming cost V 6 bases and J 0 bases, with 14 bases left between them. Per the germline V gene, CDR1 is MDHEN and CDR2 is SYDVKM. The CDR3 spells CASSYSGLSNYGYTF. For the CDR3, the DNA is TGTGCCAGCAGCTACTCCGGACTGTCTAACTATGGCTACACCTTC.

This sequence joins TRBV27 and TRBJ2-2, with TRBD2 as a possible D gene (6 bases). V was trimmed by 3 bases and J by 4 bases, leaving 6 bases between them. Germline V CDR1 and CDR2: MNHEY, SMNVEV (reference sequence). This CDR3 is built from 13 residues. As DNA, the CDR3 is TGTGCCAGCAGTTTCGGGGGCACCGGGGAGCTGTTTTTT. This codes for CASSFGGTGELFF.

This sequence joins TRBV7-8 and TRBJ1-1; D remains ambiguous. This CDR3 is 14 amino acids long. The germline V and J ends were trimmed by 2 bases and 4 bases, with 11 bases remaining between them. Germline V lookup: CDR1 SGHVS, CDR2 FQNEAQ. CDR3 DNA: TGTGCCAGCAGCTTACGTGCTTTGCGCACTGAAGCTTTCTTT. The encoded protein is CASSLRALRTEAFF.

This clone rates as medium-sized. The V gene is TRBV6-5, the J gene TRBJ2-5; D may be TRBD1 (6 bases). This CDR3 has 11 residues. Germline CDR1 reads MNHEY; CDR2 reads SVGAGI. Trimming cost V 6 bases and J 5 bases, with 7 bases left between them. This chain's CDR3 is CASRQGETQYF. CDR3 bases: TGTGCCAGCAGACAGGGCGAGACCCAGTACTTC.

V usage is TRBV7-2 and J usage is TRBJ1-5, with D perhaps matching TRBD1 (5 bases). V lost 3 bases to trimming and J lost 3 bases, with 6 bases between them. Germline V gene lookup returns CDR1 SGHTA and CDR2 FQGNSA. The CDR3 totals 13 residues. CDR3 region: CASSLGPNQPQHF. The CDR3 region has the DNA TGTGCCAGCAGCTTGGGGCCCAATCAGCCCCAGCATTTT.

This clone ranks as medium-sized. The chain joins TRBV27 to TRBJ1-1; D is perhaps TRBD1 (5 bases). The CDR3 spans 13 residues. Germline-derived CDR1 and CDR2 are MNHEY and SMNVEV (reference sequence). The V and J ends lost 8 bases and 1 base respectively, with 11 bases between them. The CDR3 reads CASAWGANTEAFF. The CDR3 coding sequence is TGTGCCAGCGCGTGGGGCGCGAACACTGAAGCTTTCTTT.

The chain links TRBV6-4 to TRBJ2-3; D is perhaps TRBD2 (5 bases). V was trimmed by 2 bases and J by 6 bases, leaving 9 bases between them. The CDR3 covers 13 residues. CDR1 and CDR2 from the germline V gene are MRHNA and SNTAGT. CDR3 in DNA: TGTGCCAGCAGTGACCAAGGCGGGGATACGCAGTATTTT. Protein sequence: CASSDQGGDTQYF.

The chain links TRBV19 to TRBJ2-7; TRBD2 aligns across 9 bases. The CDR3 runs to 15 residues. V was pared by 3 bases and J by 2 bases, with 5 bases of the junction left unmatched. Looked up from germline, CDR1 is LNHDA and CDR2 is SQIVND (reference sequence). CDR3 in DNA: TGTGCCAGTAGTATTGGTGCGGGGGGGACCTACGAGCAGTACTTC. It codes for CASSIGAGGTYEQYF.

This chain uses TRBV18 with TRBJ1-2, with 7 bases matching TRBD1. The CDR3 loop spans 14 amino acids. V lost 0 bases and J lost 3; bases outside the gene matches: 1. CDR1 and CDR2 from the germline V gene are KGHSH and LQKENI. This CDR3 reads CASSPPQGDYGYTF. The DNA for the CDR3 is TGTGCCAGCTCACCACCGCAGGGGGACTATGGCTACACCTTC.

The chain joins TRBV29-1 to TRBJ1-1; D possibly corresponds to TRBD1 (6 bases). Trimming removed 7 bases at V and 5 bases at J, with 17 bases between. In germline, CDR1 is SQVTM, CDR2 ANQGSEA. This CDR3 has 13 residues. The CDR3 nucleotides read TGCAGCGCCGTTTGGGGGCTGGGGACTGAAGCTTTCTTT. Protein product: CSAVWGLGTEAFF.

This clone was observed a handful of times. J is TRBJ1-5 and V is TRBV2; 12 bases fit TRBD1. V gave up 3 bases and J gave up 6 bases; unmatched junction bases: 3. This CDR3 has 15 residues. Germline lookup yields CDR1 SNHLY and CDR2 FYNNEI. The chain's CDR3 is CASSEGTGGFQPQHF. The DNA for the CDR3 is TGTGCCAGCAGTGAGGGGACAGGGGGCTTTCAGCCCCAGCATTTT.

The chain employs TRBV6-4 and TRBJ1-1, with D unclear. Trimming removed 5 bases at V and 7 bases at J, with 14 bases between. From germline, CDR1 is MRHNA and CDR2 SNTAGT. The CDR3 spans 13 residues. The DNA for the CDR3 is TGTGCCAGCAGTCCCGGAGCCGGATATGAAGCTTTCTTT. Its translation: CASSPGAGYEAFF.